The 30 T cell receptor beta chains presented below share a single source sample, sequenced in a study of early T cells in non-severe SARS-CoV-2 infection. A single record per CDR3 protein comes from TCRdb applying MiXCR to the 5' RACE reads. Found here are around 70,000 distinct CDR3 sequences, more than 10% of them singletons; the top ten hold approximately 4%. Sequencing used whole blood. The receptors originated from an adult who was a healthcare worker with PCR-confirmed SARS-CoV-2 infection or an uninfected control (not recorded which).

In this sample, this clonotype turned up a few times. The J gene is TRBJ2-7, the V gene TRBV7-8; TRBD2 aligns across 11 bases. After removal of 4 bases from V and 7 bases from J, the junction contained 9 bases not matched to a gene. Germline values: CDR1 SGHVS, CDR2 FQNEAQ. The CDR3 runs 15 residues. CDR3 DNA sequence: TGTGCCAGCAGCTACATAGCGGGAGGGCCCGAGGAGCAGTACTTC. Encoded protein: CASSYIAGGPEEQYF. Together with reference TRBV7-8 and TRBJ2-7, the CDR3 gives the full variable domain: GAGVSQSPRYKVAKRGQDVALRCDPISGHVSLFWYQQALGQGPEFLTYFQNEAQLDKSGLPSDRFFAERPEGSVSTLKIQRTQQEDSAVYLCASSYIAGGPEEQYFGPGTRLTVT.

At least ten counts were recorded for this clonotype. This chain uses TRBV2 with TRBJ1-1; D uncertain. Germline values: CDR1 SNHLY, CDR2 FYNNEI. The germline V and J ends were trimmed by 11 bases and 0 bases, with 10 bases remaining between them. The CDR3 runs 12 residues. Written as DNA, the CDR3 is TGTGCCTGCTTTCGGGTGAACACTGAAGCTTTCTTT. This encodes CACFRVNTEAFF. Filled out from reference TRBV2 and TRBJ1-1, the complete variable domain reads EPEVTQTPSHQVTQMGQEVILRCVPISNHLYFYWYRQILGQKVEFLVSFYNNEISEKSEIFDDQFSVERPDGSNFTLKIRSTKLEDSAMYFCACFRVNTEAFFGQGTRLTVV.

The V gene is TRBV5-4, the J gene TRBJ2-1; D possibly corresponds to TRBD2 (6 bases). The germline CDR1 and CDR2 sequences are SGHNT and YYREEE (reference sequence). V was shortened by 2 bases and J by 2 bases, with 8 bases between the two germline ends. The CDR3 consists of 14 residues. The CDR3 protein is CASSFWTTYNEQFF. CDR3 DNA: TGTGCCAGCAGCTTTTGGACTACCTACAATGAGCAGTTCTTC.

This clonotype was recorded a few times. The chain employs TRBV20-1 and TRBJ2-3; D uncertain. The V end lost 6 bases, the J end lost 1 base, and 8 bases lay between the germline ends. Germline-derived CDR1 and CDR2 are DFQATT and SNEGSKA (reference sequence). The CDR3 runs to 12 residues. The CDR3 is CSAVYRTDTQYF. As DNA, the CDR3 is TGCAGTGCCGTCTACCGCACAGATACGCAGTATTTT.

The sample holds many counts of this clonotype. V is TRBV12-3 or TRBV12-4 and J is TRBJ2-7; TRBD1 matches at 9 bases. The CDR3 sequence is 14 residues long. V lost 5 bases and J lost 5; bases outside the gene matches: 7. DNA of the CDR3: TGTGCCAGCAGTCTATCGACAGGGGGGCACGAGCAGTACTTC. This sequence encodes CASSLSTGGHEQYF.

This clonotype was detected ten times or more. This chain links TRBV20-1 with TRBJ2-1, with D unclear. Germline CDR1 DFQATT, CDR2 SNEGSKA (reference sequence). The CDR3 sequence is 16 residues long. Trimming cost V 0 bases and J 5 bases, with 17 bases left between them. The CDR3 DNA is TGCAGTGCTAGAGACCTCCGGAGTCTTAATAACAATGAGCAGTTCTTC. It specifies CSARDLRSLNNNEQFF.

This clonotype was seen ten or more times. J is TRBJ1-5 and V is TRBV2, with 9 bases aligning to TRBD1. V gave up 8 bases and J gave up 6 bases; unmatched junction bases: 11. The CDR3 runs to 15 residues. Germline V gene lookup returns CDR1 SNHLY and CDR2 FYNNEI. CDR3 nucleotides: TGTGCCAGCGGAACCCGGACAGGGGTATTTCAGCCCCAGCATTTT. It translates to CASGTRTGVFQPQHF.

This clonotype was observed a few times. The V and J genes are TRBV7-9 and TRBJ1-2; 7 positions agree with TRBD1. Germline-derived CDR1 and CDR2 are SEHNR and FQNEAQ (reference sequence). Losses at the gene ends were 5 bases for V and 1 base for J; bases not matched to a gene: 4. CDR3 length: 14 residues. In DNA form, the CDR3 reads TGTGCCAGCAGCCCGACAGGGCTTAACTATGGCTACACCTTC. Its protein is CASSPTGLNYGYTF.

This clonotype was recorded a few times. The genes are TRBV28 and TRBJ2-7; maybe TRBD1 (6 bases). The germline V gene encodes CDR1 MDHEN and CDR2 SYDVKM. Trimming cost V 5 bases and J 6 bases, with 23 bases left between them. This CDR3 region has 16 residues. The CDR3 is CASSRLSIGGFPEQYF. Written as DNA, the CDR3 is TGTGCCAGCAGTAGACTGAGTATAGGGGGATTTCCCGAGCAGTACTTC.

The CDR3 loop reads CASSARQGEETQYF. CDR3 nucleotide sequence: TGTGCCAGCAGTGCAAGACAGGGCGAGGAGACCCAGTACTTC. This chain uses TRBV12-3 or TRBV12-4 with TRBJ2-5, with TRBD1 matching over 7 bases. The CDR3 loop spans 14 amino acids. V shed 5 bases, J shed 5 bases, and the junction held 8 bases outside the gene matches.

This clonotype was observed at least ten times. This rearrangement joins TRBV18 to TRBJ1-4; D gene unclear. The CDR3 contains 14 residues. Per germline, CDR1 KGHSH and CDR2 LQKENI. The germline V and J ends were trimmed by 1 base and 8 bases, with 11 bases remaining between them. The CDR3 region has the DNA TGTGCCAGCTCACCACGGGGAGGAGTGGAAAAACTGTTTTTT. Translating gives CASSPRGGVEKLFF.

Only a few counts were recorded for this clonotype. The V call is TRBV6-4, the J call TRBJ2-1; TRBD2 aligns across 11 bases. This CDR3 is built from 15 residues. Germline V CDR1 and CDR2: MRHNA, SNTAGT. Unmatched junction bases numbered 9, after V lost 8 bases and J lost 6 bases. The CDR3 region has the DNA TGTGCCAGCGAAAAACTAGCGGGAGAGGCCAATGAGCAGTTCTTC. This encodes CASEKLAGEANEQFF.

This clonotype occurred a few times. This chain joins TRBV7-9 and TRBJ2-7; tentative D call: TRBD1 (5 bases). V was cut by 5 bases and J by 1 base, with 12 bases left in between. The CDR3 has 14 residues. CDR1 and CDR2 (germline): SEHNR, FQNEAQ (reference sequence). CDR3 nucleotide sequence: TGTGCCAGCAGCAATTACAGGAGTTCCTACGAGCAGTACTTC. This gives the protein CASSNYRSSYEQYF.

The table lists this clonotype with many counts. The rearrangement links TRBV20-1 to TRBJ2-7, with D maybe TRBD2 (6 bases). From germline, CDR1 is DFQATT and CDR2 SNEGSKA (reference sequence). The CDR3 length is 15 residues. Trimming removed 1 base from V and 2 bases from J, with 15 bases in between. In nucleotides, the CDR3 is TGCAGTGCTAGAGCGGCCTCGGGACTTACCTACGAGCAGTACTTC. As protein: CSARAASGLTYEQYF.

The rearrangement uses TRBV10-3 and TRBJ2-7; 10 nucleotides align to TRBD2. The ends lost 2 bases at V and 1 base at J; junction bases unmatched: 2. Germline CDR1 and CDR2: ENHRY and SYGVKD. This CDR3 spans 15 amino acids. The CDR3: CAISEPSGSSYEQYF. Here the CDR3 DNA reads TGTGCCATCAGTGAGCCTAGCGGGAGTTCCTACGAGCAGTACTTC.

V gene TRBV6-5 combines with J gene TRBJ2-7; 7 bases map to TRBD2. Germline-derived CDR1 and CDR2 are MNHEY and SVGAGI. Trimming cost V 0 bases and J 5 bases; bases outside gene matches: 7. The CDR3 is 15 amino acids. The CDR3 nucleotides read TGTGCCAGCAGTTACTCGGAGACTAGCACCGACGAGCAGTACTTC. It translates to CASSYSETSTDEQYF.

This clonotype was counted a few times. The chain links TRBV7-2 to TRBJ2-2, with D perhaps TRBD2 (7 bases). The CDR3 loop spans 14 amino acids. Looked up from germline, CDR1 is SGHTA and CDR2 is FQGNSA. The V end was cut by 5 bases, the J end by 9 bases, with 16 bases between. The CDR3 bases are TGTGCCAGCAGCCTAAGGGGGGGCGAACGGGAGCTGTTTTTT. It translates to CASSLRGGERELFF.

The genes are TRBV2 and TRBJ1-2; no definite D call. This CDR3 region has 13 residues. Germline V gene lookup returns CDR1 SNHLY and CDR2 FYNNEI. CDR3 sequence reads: CDGRPDFNYGYTF. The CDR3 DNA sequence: TGTGATGGTCGGCCGGACTTTAACTATGGCTACACCTTC.

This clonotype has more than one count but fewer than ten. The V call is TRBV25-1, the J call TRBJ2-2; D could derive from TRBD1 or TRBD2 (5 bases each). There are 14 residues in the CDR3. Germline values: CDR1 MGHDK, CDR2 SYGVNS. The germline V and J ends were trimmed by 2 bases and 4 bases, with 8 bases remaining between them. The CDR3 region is CASSEGTRTGELFF. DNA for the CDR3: TGTGCCAGCAGTGAAGGGACCCGCACCGGGGAGCTGTTTTTT.

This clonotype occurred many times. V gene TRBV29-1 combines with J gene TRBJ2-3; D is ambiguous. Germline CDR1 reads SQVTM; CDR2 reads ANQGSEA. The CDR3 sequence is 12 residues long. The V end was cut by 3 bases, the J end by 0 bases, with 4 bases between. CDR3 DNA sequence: TGCAGCGTTGAGGAAAGCACAGATACGCAGTATTTT. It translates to CSVEESTDTQYF.

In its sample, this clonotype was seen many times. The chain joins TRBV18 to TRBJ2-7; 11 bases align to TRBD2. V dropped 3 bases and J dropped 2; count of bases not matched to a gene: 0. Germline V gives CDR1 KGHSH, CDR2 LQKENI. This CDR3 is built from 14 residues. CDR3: CASSPGLAAYEQYF. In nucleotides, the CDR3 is TGTGCCAGCTCACCGGGACTAGCGGCCTACGAGCAGTACTTC. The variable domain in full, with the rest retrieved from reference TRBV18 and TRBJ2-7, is NAGVMQNPRHLVRRRGQEARLRCSPMKGHSHVYWYRQLPEEGLKFMVYLQKENIIDESGMPKERFSAEFPKEGPSILRIQQVVRGDSAAYFCASSPGLAAYEQYFGPGTRLTVT.

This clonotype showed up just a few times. The CDR3 region has the DNA TGTGCCAGCAGCTTGGGGCTAGCGGATATAGATACGCAGTATTTT. It specifies CASSLGLADIDTQYF. The V gene is TRBV7-2, the J gene TRBJ2-3; 7 nucleotides line up with TRBD2. V lost 3 bases to trimming and J lost 5 bases; unmatched junction nucleotides: 8. From germline, CDR1 is SGHTA and CDR2 FQGNSA. The CDR3 is made up of 15 amino acids. Full variable domain (rest looked up from reference TRBV7-2 and TRBJ2-3): GAGVSQSPSNKVTEKGKDVELRCDPISGHTALYWYRQSLGQGLEFLIYFQGNSAPDKSGLPSDRFSAERTGGSVSTLTIQRTQQEDSAVYLCASSLGLADIDTQYFGPGTRLTVL.

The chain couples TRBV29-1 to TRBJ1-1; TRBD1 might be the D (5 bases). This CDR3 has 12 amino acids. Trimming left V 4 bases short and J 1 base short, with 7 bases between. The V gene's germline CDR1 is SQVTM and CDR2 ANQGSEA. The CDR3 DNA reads TGCAGCGTTGTGGGACCGAACACTGAAGCTTTCTTT. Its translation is CSVVGPNTEAFF.

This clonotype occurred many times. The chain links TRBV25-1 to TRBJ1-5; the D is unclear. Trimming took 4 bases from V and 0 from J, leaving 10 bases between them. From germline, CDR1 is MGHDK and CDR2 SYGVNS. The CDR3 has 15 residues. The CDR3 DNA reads TGTGCCAGCAGTGCCCGGACGGTTAGCAATCAGCCCCAGCATTTT. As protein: CASSARTVSNQPQHF.

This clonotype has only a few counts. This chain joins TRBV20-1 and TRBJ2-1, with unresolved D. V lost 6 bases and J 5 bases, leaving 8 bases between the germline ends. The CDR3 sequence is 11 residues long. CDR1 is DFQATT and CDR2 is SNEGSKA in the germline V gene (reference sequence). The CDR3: CSALPHNEQFF. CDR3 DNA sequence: TGCAGTGCCCTCCCCCACAATGAGCAGTTCTTC.

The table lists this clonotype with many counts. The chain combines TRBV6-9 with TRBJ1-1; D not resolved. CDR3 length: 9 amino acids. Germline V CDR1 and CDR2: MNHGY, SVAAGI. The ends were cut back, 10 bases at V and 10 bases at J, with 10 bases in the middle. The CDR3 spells CATPGRAFF. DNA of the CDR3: TGTGCCACCCCGGGCCGAGCTTTCTTT.

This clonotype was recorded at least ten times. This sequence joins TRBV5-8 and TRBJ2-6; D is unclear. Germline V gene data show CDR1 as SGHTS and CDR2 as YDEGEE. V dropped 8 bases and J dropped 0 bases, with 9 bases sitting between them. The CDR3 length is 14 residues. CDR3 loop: CASEPGSGANVLTF. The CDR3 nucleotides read TGTGCCAGTGAACCCGGCTCTGGGGCCAACGTCCTGACTTTC.

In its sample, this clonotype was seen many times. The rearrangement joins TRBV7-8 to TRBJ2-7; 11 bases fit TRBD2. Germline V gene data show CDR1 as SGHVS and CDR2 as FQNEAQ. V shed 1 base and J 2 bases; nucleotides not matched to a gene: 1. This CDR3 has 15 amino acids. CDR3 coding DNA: TGTGCCAGCAGCTTAGATAGCGGGAGGGCCTACGAGCAGTACTTC. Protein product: CASSLDSGRAYEQYF.

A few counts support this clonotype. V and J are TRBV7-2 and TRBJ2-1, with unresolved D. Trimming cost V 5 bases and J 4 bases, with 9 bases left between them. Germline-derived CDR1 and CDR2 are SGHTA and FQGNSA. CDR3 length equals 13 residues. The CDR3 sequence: CASSPGRYNEQFF. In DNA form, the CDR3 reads TGTGCCAGCAGCCCCGGACGGTACAATGAGCAGTTCTTC.

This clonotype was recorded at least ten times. The CDR3 region has the DNA TGTGCCTCCTATGGTGGGGGACAGAGTCCCTACGAGCAGTACTTC. This gives the protein CASYGGGQSPYEQYF. This chain uses TRBV30 with TRBJ2-7; 7 bases are a match to TRBD1. The V gene's germline CDR1 is GTSNPN and CDR2 SVGIG (reference sequence). V lost 7 bases, J lost 2 bases, and 14 bases stayed unmatched. This CDR3 is 15 amino acids long.